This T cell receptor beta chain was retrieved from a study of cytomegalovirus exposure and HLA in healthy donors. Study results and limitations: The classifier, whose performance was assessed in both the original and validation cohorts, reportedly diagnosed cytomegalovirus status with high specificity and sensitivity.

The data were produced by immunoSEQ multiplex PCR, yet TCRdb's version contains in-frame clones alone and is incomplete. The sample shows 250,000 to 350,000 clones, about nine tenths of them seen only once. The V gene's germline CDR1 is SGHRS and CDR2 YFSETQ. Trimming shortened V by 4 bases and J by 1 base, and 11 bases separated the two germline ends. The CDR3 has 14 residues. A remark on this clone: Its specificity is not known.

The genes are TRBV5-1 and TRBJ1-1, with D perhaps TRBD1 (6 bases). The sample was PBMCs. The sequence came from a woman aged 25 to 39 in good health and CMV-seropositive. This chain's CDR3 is CASSVGQQNTEAFF. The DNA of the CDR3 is TGCGCCAGCAGCGTCGGACAGCAGAACACTGAAGCTTTCTTT.